The 16 T cell receptor beta chains listed next were all sequenced from one sample in a study of blood T cell repertoires in COVID-19. Data came from immunoSEQ multiplex PCR; TCRdb stores just in-frame clones and leaves some out. This table holds 59,000 or so clones, approximately 90% found once. The material sequenced was peripheral blood. Receptor source: a human donor in a cohort sampled during active COVID-19.

V is TRBV11-2 and J is TRBJ2-7, with a weak D call TRBD2 (6 bases). CDR3 length: 14 residues. Germline CDR1 is SGHAT and CDR2 is FQNNGV. Trimming took off 4 bases at V and 0 bases at J, with 10 bases between the two ends. The CDR3 nucleotides are TGTGCCAGCAGCTCGGGACTGAGCTCCTACGAGCAGTACTTC. Translation: CASSSGLSSYEQYF.

The V call is TRBV7-2, the J call TRBJ2-4; 10 bases align to TRBD2. V shed 4 bases and J 2 bases; nucleotides not matched to a gene: 8. Germline lookup yields CDR1 SGHTA and CDR2 FQGNSA. The CDR3 covers 17 residues. Here the CDR3 DNA reads TGTGCCAGCAGCTCCCCGGGACTAGCGAGAACCAAAAACATTCAGTACTTC. Translation gives CASSSPGLARTKNIQYF. Full variable domain (remainder filled in from reference TRBV7-2 and TRBJ2-4): GAGVSQSPSNKVTEKGKDVELRCDPISGHTALYWYRQSLGQGLEFLIYFQGNSAPDKSGLPSDRFSAERTGGSVSTLTIQRTQQEDSAVYLCASSSPGLARTKNIQYFGAGTRLSVL.

This rearrangement joins TRBV5-1 to TRBJ2-3; D not resolved. From germline, CDR1 is SGHRS and CDR2 YFSETQ. CDR3 length: 13 residues. V was shortened by 4 bases and J by 3 bases, with 9 bases between the two germline ends. The CDR3 is CASSPRVTDTQYF. CDR3 coding DNA: TGCGCCAGCAGCCCTAGAGTAACAGATACGCAGTATTTT.

The chain couples TRBV28 to TRBJ1-1, with D maybe TRBD1 (5 bases). This CDR3 has 13 amino acids. V gave up 7 bases and J gave up 4 bases, with 13 bases separating them. Germline CDR1 and CDR2: MDHEN and SYDVKM. The CDR3 sequence: CASIRGQPTEAFF. In DNA form, the CDR3 reads TGTGCCAGCATAAGGGGCCAGCCCACTGAAGCTTTCTTT.

The gene calls are TRBV4-3 and TRBJ2-5; possibly TRBD1 for D (6 bases). The V end lost 1 base, the J end lost 5 bases, and 14 bases lay between the germline ends. CDR1 LGHNA and CDR2 YSLEER come from the germline V gene. The CDR3 covers 15 residues. CDR3 in amino acids: CASSQVWAGAETQYF. CDR3 in DNA: TGCGCCAGCAGCCAAGTTTGGGCAGGGGCGGAGACCCAGTACTTC.

The V gene is TRBV6-5, the J gene TRBJ2-1, with 12 bases fitting TRBD2. The CDR3 is 16 residues long. Germline V CDR1 and CDR2: MNHEY, SVGAGI. The junction had 8 bases not matched to a gene; V was cut back by 4 bases and J by 7 bases. This CDR3 is CASSSPGLAGRNEQFF. The CDR3 DNA reads as TGTGCCAGCAGTTCGCCGGGACTAGCGGGTAGGAATGAGCAGTTCTTC.

The J gene is TRBJ2-3, the V gene TRBV27; TRBD2 matches at 12 bases. The CDR3 has 17 residues. V was clipped by 4 bases and J by 1 base; unmatched bases: 6. Looked up from germline, CDR1 is MNHEY and CDR2 is SMNVEV (reference sequence). The CDR3 DNA sequence: TGTGCCAGCAGTTCTAGCGGGAGGGCCCTTCGCACAGATACGCAGTATTTT. Amino acids: CASSSSGRALRTDTQYF.

The rearrangement joins TRBV20-1 to TRBJ2-7; 8 bases fit TRBD1. This CDR3 has 11 residues. The germline V gene has CDR1 DFQATT and CDR2 SNEGSKA (reference sequence). The ends lost 3 bases at V and 10 bases at J; junction bases unmatched: 5. The CDR3 DNA reads TGCAGTGCTAGTGACGGGACAGGACAGTACTTC. Protein sequence: CSASDGTGQYF.

The gene calls are TRBV27 and TRBJ1-5; D is uncertain. Between the trimmed V and J ends, which lost 1 base and 5 bases, there was a span of 6 bases. This CDR3 has 13 amino acids. From germline, CDR1 is MNHEY and CDR2 SMNVEV (reference sequence). The CDR3 loop reads CASSLYRDQPQHF. The CDR3 DNA sequence: TGTGCCAGCAGTTTATACCGGGATCAGCCCCAGCATTTT.

The DNA of the CDR3 is TGTGCCAGCAGCCGAGGGACTAGCGGAGAGACCCAGTACTTC. Amino acids: CASSRGTSGETQYF. V is TRBV7-6 and J is TRBJ2-5; the match to TRBD2 covers 11 bases. Unmatched junction bases numbered 3, after V lost 5 bases and J lost 4 bases. This CDR3 spans 14 amino acids. The germline CDR1 and CDR2 sequences are SGHVS and FNYEAQ.

J is TRBJ1-5 and V is TRBV28, with D tentatively TRBD1 (6 bases). Germline V gene data show CDR1 as MDHEN and CDR2 as SYDVKM. The V gene lost 5 bases and the J gene lost 13 bases, with 15 bases spanning the gap. The CDR3 covers 12 residues. The CDR3 nucleotides read TGTGCCAGCAGTCCTGGACAGAGGGCTCAGCATTTT. It encodes CASSPGQRAQHF.

The chain carries TRBV6-5 and TRBJ1-2, with D maybe TRBD1 (6 bases). The germline V gene encodes CDR1 MNHEY and CDR2 SVGAGI. The CDR3 length is 15 residues. V lost 5 bases, J lost 4 bases, and 17 bases lay in between. The CDR3 DNA sequence: TGTGCCAGCAGTCGCGGGGGGCTAAGGTTCTATGGCTACACCTTC. Protein product: CASSRGGLRFYGYTF.

The chain uses TRBV28 and TRBJ2-7, with 7 bases lining up with TRBD2. This CDR3 is 14 amino acids long. The germline V gene encodes CDR1 MDHEN and CDR2 SYDVKM. After removal of 5 bases from V and 2 bases from J, the junction contained 6 bases not matched to a gene. CDR3 sequence: CASSPGLGTYEQYF. The CDR3 DNA is TGTGCCAGCAGTCCCGGACTAGGGACCTACGAGCAGTACTTC.

CDR3 loop: CASSRGGTSAHEQYF. The CDR3, as DNA: TGTGCCAGCAGCCGAGGGGGGACTAGCGCCCACGAGCAGTACTTC. This sequence joins TRBV7-8 and TRBJ2-7, with 10 bases aligning to TRBD2. CDR3 length: 15 amino acids. V lost 5 bases and J lost 5; bases outside the gene matches: 9. Per the germline V gene, CDR1 is SGHVS and CDR2 is FQNEAQ.

This chain uses TRBV7-9 with TRBJ1-6; no reliable D call. CDR1 is SEHNR and CDR2 is FQNEAQ in the germline V gene (reference sequence). V was clipped by 6 bases and J by 8 bases, with 23 bases between them. The CDR3 loop spans 17 amino acids. The chain's CDR3 is CASSNSGVGRGDSPLHF. CDR3 coding DNA: TGTGCCAGCAGTAATTCAGGAGTGGGGAGAGGTGATTCACCCCTCCACTTT.

CDR3 nucleotides: TGTGCCAGCAGCTTAGGAACTAGCGGGGGTCTCTACAATGAGCAGTTCTTC. Translation: CASSLGTSGGLYNEQFF. The rearrangement uses TRBV11-3 and TRBJ2-1, with 11 bases fitting TRBD2. CDR3 size: 17 residues. With 1 base clipped from V and 3 bases from J, the junction kept 5 bases outside the gene matches. Germline V gene lookup returns CDR1 SGHNT and CDR2 YENEEA.